The 27 T cell receptor beta chains below come from one sample, sequenced in a study of blood T cell repertoires in COVID-19. The repertoire was sequenced with immunoSEQ multiplex PCR; TCRdb's copy has only in-frame clones and lacks some. The sample includes almost 250,000 clones, approximately 85% of them seen just once. Sequenced: PBMCs or T cells enriched from blood (not recorded which). The receptors derive from a woman between 50 and 59 years old with acute COVID-19.

The chain carries TRBV7-2 and TRBJ2-5; a weak D match, TRBD2 (5 bases). This CDR3 region has 14 residues. CDR1 SGHTA and CDR2 FQGNSA come from the germline V gene. V lost 1 base and J 5 bases, leaving 11 bases between the germline ends. CDR3 DNA sequence: TGTGCCAGCAGCTTAGGACCTCGCGGGGAGACCCAGTACTTC. Translation gives CASSLGPRGETQYF.

This chain joins TRBV10-2 and TRBJ1-4; TRBD1 matches 9 bases. The CDR3 sequence is 15 residues long. V was clipped by 8 bases and J by 7 bases; unmatched bases: 11. In germline, CDR1 is WSHSY, CDR2 SAAADI. The DNA for the CDR3 is TGCGCCAGCCTTCGTACAGGGGGCGCGGTTGAAAAACTGTTTTTT. The encoded protein is CASLRTGGAVEKLFF.

The chain uses TRBV10-3 and TRBJ2-2, with D unresolved. Germline loops: CDR1 ENHRY, CDR2 SYGVKD. This CDR3 has 13 residues. V was cut by 2 bases and J by 4 bases, with 5 bases left in between. The chain's CDR3 is CAISEPFTGELFF. The CDR3 DNA reads TGTGCCATCAGTGAGCCCTTCACCGGGGAGCTGTTTTTT.

The rearrangement links TRBV19 to TRBJ1-2; no clear D. V lost 5 bases and J lost 4, with 14 bases in between. Per the germline V gene, CDR1 is LNHDA and CDR2 is SQIVND (reference sequence). This CDR3 contains 14 residues. CDR3 region: CASSDRVVGYGYTF. The CDR3, as DNA: TGTGCCAGTAGTGACCGGGTGGTCGGCTATGGCTACACCTTC. The whole variable domain, filled in from reference TRBV19 and TRBJ1-2, reads DGGITQSPKYLFRKEGQNVTLSCEQNLNHDAMYWYRQDPGQGLRLIYYSQIVNDFQKGDIAEGYSVSREKKESFPLTVTSAQKNPTAFYLCASSDRVVGYGYTFGSGTRLTVV.

The gene calls are TRBV9 and TRBJ2-2; D not resolved. The length of the CDR3 is 15 residues. V gave up 1 base and J gave up 0 bases, with 7 bases separating them. Germline V gene sequence: CDR1 SGDLS, CDR2 YYNGEE. CDR3 coding DNA: TGTGCCAGCAGCGTACTAGGTTCGAACACCGGGGAGCTGTTTTTT. It codes for CASSVLGSNTGELFF.

This chain joins TRBV10-3 and TRBJ1-2; D gene ambiguous. Germline V CDR1 and CDR2: ENHRY, SYGVKD. The CDR3 contains 15 residues. V lost 0 bases, J lost 6 bases, and 14 bases lay in between. This CDR3 reads CAISESPGRHHGYTF. For the CDR3, the DNA is TGTGCCATCAGTGAGTCGCCTGGGAGGCATCATGGCTACACCTTC.

V and J are TRBV18 and TRBJ2-2; TRBD1 agrees at 8 bases. V shed 4 bases and J 3 bases; nucleotides not matched to a gene: 4. CDR1 KGHSH and CDR2 LQKENI come from the germline V gene. This CDR3 comprises 15 residues. CDR3 nucleotide sequence: TGTGCCAGCTCACAAGGACAGGGCGACACCGGGGAGCTGTTTTTT. This codes for CASSQGQGDTGELFF.

This clone was detected a few times. The chain carries TRBV10-3 and TRBJ1-1; 8 bases match TRBD1. V lost 6 bases, J lost 4 bases, and 10 bases stayed unmatched. CDR1 and CDR2 (germline): ENHRY, SYGVKD. The CDR3 contains 15 residues. The CDR3 DNA follows: TGTGCCATCAGGGCATCCCAGGGGGCTGGCACTGAAGCTTTCTTT. It specifies CAIRASQGAGTEAFF.

This chain joins TRBV10-1 and TRBJ1-1, with a tentative D call TRBD1 (5 bases). Germline lookup yields CDR1 WNHNN and CDR2 SYGVQD (reference sequence). The CDR3 has 13 amino acids. V shed 2 bases and J shed 5 bases, with 9 bases lying between them. The CDR3 loop reads CASSEGALTEAFF. CDR3 in DNA: TGCGCCAGCAGTGAGGGGGCGCTTACTGAAGCTTTCTTT.

The chain joins TRBV11-2 to TRBJ1-1; D remains unclear. V was cut by 3 bases and J by 3 bases, with 5 bases left in between. The CDR3 runs 12 residues. CDR1 is SGHAT and CDR2 is FQNNGV in the germline V gene. The CDR3 DNA reads as TGTGCCAGCAGCTTCGCGTACACTGAAGCTTTCTTT. Residues: CASSFAYTEAFF.

The rearrangement joins TRBV9 to TRBJ2-5; 7 nucleotides line up with TRBD1. The V and J ends lost 0 bases and 2 bases, in that order; junction bases with no gene match: 4. This CDR3 is 15 amino acids long. In germline, CDR1 is SGDLS, CDR2 YYNGEE. The CDR3 is CASSVGGGQQETQYF. The CDR3 DNA follows: TGTGCCAGCAGCGTAGGAGGGGGACAGCAAGAGACCCAGTACTTC.

V is TRBV3-1 (or the pseudogene TRBV3-2) and J is TRBJ1-2; unclear D gene. The CDR3 sequence is 15 residues long. Germline values: CDR1 LGHDT, CDR2 YNNKEL (reference sequence). Trimming removed 1 base from V and 5 bases from J, with 14 bases in between. The CDR3 protein is CASSQVPQDRYGYTF. The CDR3 bases are TGTGCCAGCAGCCAAGTTCCCCAGGATCGGTATGGCTACACCTTC.

The chain uses TRBV6-5 and TRBJ1-2; possible D gene TRBD1, 5 bases. This CDR3 is built from 12 residues. The germline V gene encodes CDR1 MNHEY and CDR2 SVGAGI. V lost 7 bases, J lost 5 bases, and 11 bases lay in between. The CDR3 is CASKRGTYGYTF. In DNA, the CDR3 is TGTGCCAGCAAGCGGGGGACTTATGGCTACACCTTC.

This chain joins TRBV11-2 and TRBJ1-5; TRBD1 agrees at 7 bases. The V segment lost 1 base and the J segment 2 bases; nucleotides outside the gene matches: 5. This CDR3 is built from 16 residues. CDR1 is SGHAT, CDR2 FQNNGV, per germline. CDR3 residues: CASSLGSGQGNQPQHF. For the CDR3, the DNA is TGTGCCAGCAGCTTAGGTTCAGGACAGGGCAATCAGCCCCAGCATTTT.

The J gene is TRBJ2-3, the V gene TRBV7-2, with D perhaps matching TRBD2 (7 bases). With 4 bases removed from V and 0 bases from J, the gap between germline ends came to 14 bases. This CDR3 spans 16 amino acids. The V gene's germline CDR1 is SGHTA and CDR2 FQGNSA. The CDR3 protein is CASSSEGGGSTDTQYF. In nucleotides, the CDR3 is TGTGCCAGCAGCTCCGAAGGGGGGGGTAGCACAGATACGCAGTATTTT.

This clone was observed a handful of times. CDR3 region: CAWRRQEPYEQYF. The CDR3, as DNA: TGTGCCTGGAGACGACAGGAACCATACGAGCAGTACTTC. The chain has TRBV30 and TRBJ2-7; possibly TRBD1 for D (6 bases). Trimming cost V 3 bases and J 4 bases, with 13 bases left between them. The CDR3 runs to 13 residues. Germline V gives CDR1 GTSNPN, CDR2 SVGIG (reference sequence).

V and J are TRBV19 and TRBJ1-4; 9 bases match TRBD1. With V trimmed by 4 bases and J by 7 bases, 7 bases remained unmatched. This CDR3 has 15 amino acids. CDR1 is LNHDA and CDR2 is SQIVND in the germline V gene (reference sequence). CDR3 protein: CASSRTGTGFEKLFF. CDR3 nucleotides: TGTGCCAGTAGTAGGACCGGGACAGGGTTTGAAAAACTGTTTTTT.

The chain links TRBV4-3 to TRBJ1-4; D not resolved. The CDR3 is 14 amino acids. Germline CDR1 is LGHNA and CDR2 is YSLEER. Trimming pared 8 bases from V and 5 bases from J, leaving 15 bases between. CDR3 sequence: CASQPSGRNEKLFF. CDR3 nucleotide sequence: TGCGCCAGCCAGCCGTCAGGTAGAAATGAAAAACTGTTTTTT.

The chain is built from TRBV10-2 and TRBJ2-5; 8 positions agree with TRBD1. This CDR3 is 13 amino acids long. The ends lost 9 bases at V and 5 bases at J; junction bases unmatched: 8. Germline CDR1 reads WSHSY; CDR2 reads SAAADI. CDR3 nucleotide sequence: TGCGCCAGTAATTCGGACAGGGATGAGACCCAGTACTTC. Protein: CASNSDRDETQYF.

This rearrangement joins TRBV10-3 to TRBJ1-1; maybe TRBD1 (5 bases). The germline V gene has CDR1 ENHRY and CDR2 SYGVKD. This CDR3 is built from 13 residues. The V end lost 3 bases, the J end lost 1 base, and 6 bases lay between the germline ends. The CDR3 DNA reads TGTGCCATCAGTGAAGGGGAGAACACTGAAGCTTTCTTT. Translated, it gives CAISEGENTEAFF.

The genes are TRBV6-2 or TRBV6-3 and TRBJ1-2; TRBD1 is a possible D gene (6 bases). Trimming stripped 4 bases from V and 7 bases from J, with 13 bases between. This CDR3 contains 13 residues. Germline V lookup: CDR1 MNHEY, CDR2 SVGEGT. Here the CDR3 reads CASSLTQGSGYTF. CDR3 coding DNA: TGTGCCAGCAGTTTGACACAGGGCTCTGGCTACACCTTC.

The chain combines TRBV13 with TRBJ2-2; D not certain. The CDR3 loop spans 15 amino acids. Germline lookup yields CDR1 PRHDT and CDR2 FYEKMQ (reference sequence). Between the trimmed V and J ends, which lost 5 bases and 0 bases, there was a span of 10 bases. In DNA, the CDR3 is TGTGCCAGCAGCGCGGCGCGAACGAACACCGGGGAGCTGTTTTTT. This codes for CASSAARTNTGELFF.

The chain joins TRBV5-1 to TRBJ2-1, with 7 positions matching TRBD2. Losses at the gene ends were 6 bases for V and 3 bases for J; bases not matched to a gene: 12. The CDR3 runs to 16 residues. Germline lookup yields CDR1 SGHRS and CDR2 YFSETQ. This CDR3 reads CASTPAGLQIYNEQFF. DNA for the CDR3: TGCGCCAGCACCCCGGCGGGACTACAAATCTACAATGAGCAGTTCTTC. Full variable domain (remainder filled in from reference TRBV5-1 and TRBJ2-1): KAGVTQTPRYLIKTRGQQVTLSCSPISGHRSVSWYQQTPGQGLQFLFEYFSETQRNKGNFPGRFSGRQFSNSRSEMNVSTLELGDSALYLCASTPAGLQIYNEQFFGPGTRLTVL.

The J gene is TRBJ1-1, the V gene TRBV10-2; D gene unclear. In germline, CDR1 is WSHSY, CDR2 SAAADI. The CDR3 length is 13 residues. Trimming left V 3 bases short and J 1 base short, with 6 bases between. As DNA, the CDR3 is TGCGCCAGCAGTGAAGTTAGGAACACTGAAGCTTTCTTT. It translates to CASSEVRNTEAFF.

This clone came up a few times. This chain links TRBV11-2 with TRBJ1-6; 7 bases are a match to TRBD1. The germline V gene has CDR1 SGHAT and CDR2 FQNNGV. V lost 7 bases, J lost 5 bases, and 5 bases stayed unmatched. The CDR3 sequence is 14 residues long. CDR3 in DNA: TGTGCCAGCAACTGGGGACAGCATAATTCACCCCTCCACTTT. It yields the protein CASNWGQHNSPLHF.

The chain links TRBV6-5 to TRBJ1-4; 9 bases are a match to TRBD1. The CDR3 covers 14 residues. The J segment lost 8 bases and the V segment lost 6 bases, leaving 7 bases of the junction unmatched. Germline loops: CDR1 MNHEY, CDR2 SVGAGI. This chain's CDR3 is CASSNRGLEEKLFF. As DNA, the CDR3 is TGTGCCAGCAGCAACAGGGGGCTAGAGGAAAAACTGTTTTTT.

This clone was picked up one time. The genes are TRBV7-2 and TRBJ1-5, with a tentative D call TRBD1 (6 bases). V was shortened by 5 bases and J by 5 bases, with 16 bases between the two germline ends. In germline, CDR1 is SGHTA, CDR2 FQGNSA. The CDR3 contains 15 residues. CDR3 residues: CASSGGRTDYQPQHF. As DNA, the CDR3 is TGTGCCAGCAGCGGAGGTAGGACAGATTATCAGCCCCAGCATTTT.